This T cell receptor beta chain emerged from a study of blood T cell repertoires in COVID-19. Study background: There were acute and convalescent COVID-19 samples, and they came from the United States, Italy and Spain.

The CDR3 consists of 18 residues. V shed 5 bases and J 2 bases; nucleotides not matched to a gene: 10. From germline, CDR1 is LNHDA and CDR2 SQIVND (reference sequence). In the original processing: Counts of nucleated cells, estimated from reference gene primer amplification, were obtained. This table comes from immunoSEQ multiplex PCR, and its TCRdb copy is limited to in-frame clones, with some not included. From that table come the V and J calls and clone size; the DNA was used to work out D and trimming. The sample lists approximately 280,000 clones; approximately 90% were seen once. Those enrolled, adults aged about 18 to 89 years, came from about two dozen US areas.

The specimen sequenced was PBMCs or T cells enriched from blood (not recorded which). This chain links TRBV19 with TRBJ2-2, with 11 bases aligning to TRBD1. The origin of this receptor is a middle-aged woman who had recovered from COVID-19. As DNA, the CDR3 is TGTGCCAGTAGTCGCCGGACAGGGGGCACTTTCAACACCGGGGAGCTGTTTTTT. It translates to CASSRRTGGTFNTGELFF.